This record covers a single T cell receptor beta chain. The antigen remains undetermined. The data are from a study of T cell repertoires in cytomegalovirus infection. Whole-study context: Public signatures in TCR beta pointed to CMV infection and matching HLA type. General observations from the study: Dominating the ex vivo response were TCR beta clonotypes that were CMV-specific and HLA-C-restricted. Individuals carrying CMV plus the relevant HLA were identified by cumulative frequency of public TCR beta families.

TCRdb fed the reads into MiXCR, producing one record per CDR3 protein. The sample lists 400,000 or so distinct CDR3 sequences, roughly 30% seen once, with approximately 13% in the top ten. Germline CDR1 and CDR2: MDHEN and SYDVKM. V lost 3 bases and J 6 bases, leaving 3 bases between the germline ends. The CDR3 has 12 amino acids. The receptor comes from a human donor in good health (CMV status not recorded). Some clones in this sample may be carry-over from other donors' samples. This chain joins TRBV28 and TRBJ1-6, with D hard to call. Sequencing was done on a sample of PBMCs. CDR3 nucleotide sequence: TGTGCCAGCAGTTTTTTTAATTCACCCCTCCACTTT. As protein: CASSFFNSPLHF.